These 10 T cell receptor beta chains originate from one sample sequenced in a study of neurological immune-mediated disorders. TCRdb reanalysed the 5' RACE reads using MiXCR and keeps one entry per CDR3 protein. The sample lists about 95,000 distinct CDR3 sequences; roughly 3.5% were seen once. The sequenced material came from PBMCs. Source of these receptors: a young woman with multiple sclerosis.

This clonotype has a count of ten or more. The rearrangement uses TRBV5-1 and TRBJ2-5; 8 nucleotides agree with TRBD2. The germline gives CDR1 SGHRS, CDR2 YFSETQ. The CDR3 has 16 residues. V lost 4 bases to trimming and J lost 4 bases; unmatched junction nucleotides: 12. For the CDR3, the DNA is TGCGCCAGCAGCCCCCGGGGGGGCCGGGTAGGAGAGACCCAGTACTTC. It encodes CASSPRGGRVGETQYF.

This clonotype was counted at least ten times. This sequence joins TRBV30 and TRBJ1-2; no clear D. Between the trimmed V and J ends, which lost 4 bases and 4 bases, there was a span of 16 bases. Germline assignment: CDR1 GTSNPN and CDR2 SVGIG (reference sequence). The CDR3 runs 14 residues. CDR3 in DNA: TGTGCCTGGACCTACCTCTATGGGATCTATGGCTACACCTTC. Protein sequence: CAWTYLYGIYGYTF.

The chain employs TRBV5-1 and TRBJ1-3; D ambiguous. This CDR3 region has 16 residues. The ends were cut back, 0 bases at V and 4 bases at J, with 14 bases in the middle. The germline V gene encodes CDR1 SGHRS and CDR2 YFSETQ. The CDR3 is CASSLEVGSYGNTIYF. CDR3 in DNA: TGCGCCAGCAGCTTGGAGGTGGGCAGCTACGGAAACACCATATATTTT.

This clonotype has a count of ten or more. The V gene is TRBV6-5, the J gene TRBJ1-5; possibly TRBD1 for D (5 bases). The CDR3 sequence is 13 residues long. Trimming pared 6 bases from V and 2 bases from J, leaving 8 bases between. Germline lookup yields CDR1 MNHEY and CDR2 SVGAGI. CDR3 region: CASRETGNQPQHF. CDR3 sequence (DNA): TGTGCCAGCAGAGAGACAGGCAATCAGCCCCAGCATTTT.

The table lists this clonotype with many counts. The chain uses TRBV28 and TRBJ2-5; D unresolved. From germline, CDR1 is MDHEN and CDR2 SYDVKM. There are 12 residues in the CDR3. The V end was cut by 10 bases, the J end by 2 bases, with 11 bases between. CDR3 in DNA: TGTGCCACCCAGTTGGAGCAAGAGACCCAGTACTTC. Translated: CATQLEQETQYF.

This clonotype appeared many times. The chain couples TRBV3-1 to TRBJ2-5; D unclear. CDR3 size: 17 residues. Trimming took 3 bases from V and 2 from J, leaving 19 bases between them. Germline loops: CDR1 LGHDT, CDR2 YNNKEL (reference sequence). For the CDR3, the DNA is TGTGCCAGCAGCCAGTCCGTCAGGATCGGCCTTCAAGAGACCCAGTACTTC. Amino acid sequence: CASSQSVRIGLQETQYF.

This clonotype was counted at least ten times. The V call is TRBV4-3, the J call TRBJ1-2; D is unclear. Trimming took off 0 bases at V and 1 base at J, with 12 bases between the two ends. CDR1 LGHNA and CDR2 YSLEER come from the germline V gene. The CDR3 contains 16 residues. Here the CDR3 DNA reads TGCGCCAGCAGCCAAGACGGCGGCGACCTTAACTATGGCTACACCTTC. It codes for CASSQDGGDLNYGYTF.

The sample holds many counts of this clonotype. The J gene is TRBJ2-1, the V gene TRBV5-1; weak D call: TRBD2 (5 bases). The germline V and J ends were trimmed by 0 bases and 7 bases, with 8 bases remaining between them. The CDR3 covers 13 residues. CDR1 and CDR2 (germline): SGHRS, YFSETQ. The CDR3 here is CASSLDLANEQFF. The CDR3 DNA sequence: TGCGCCAGCAGCTTGGATCTAGCTAATGAGCAGTTCTTC.

This clonotype was observed many times. J is TRBJ1-1 and V is TRBV3-1, with a possible D match to TRBD1 (6 bases). CDR3 length: 14 residues. Per the germline V gene, CDR1 is LGHDT and CDR2 is YNNKEL (reference sequence). V was trimmed by 4 bases and J by 2 bases, leaving 11 bases between them. The DNA for the CDR3 is TGTGCCAGCAGCCCCGGGACACATAACACTGAAGCTTTCTTT. It specifies CASSPGTHNTEAFF.

This clonotype was detected ten times or more. V is TRBV5-1 and J is TRBJ1-1, with 7 bases identical to TRBD1. V was clipped by 4 bases and J by 1 base; unmatched bases: 1. CDR3 length: 13 amino acids. Germline loops: CDR1 SGHRS, CDR2 YFSETQ. The CDR3: CASSEGANTEAFF. The CDR3 DNA is TGCGCCAGCAGCGAGGGGGCGAACACTGAAGCTTTCTTT.